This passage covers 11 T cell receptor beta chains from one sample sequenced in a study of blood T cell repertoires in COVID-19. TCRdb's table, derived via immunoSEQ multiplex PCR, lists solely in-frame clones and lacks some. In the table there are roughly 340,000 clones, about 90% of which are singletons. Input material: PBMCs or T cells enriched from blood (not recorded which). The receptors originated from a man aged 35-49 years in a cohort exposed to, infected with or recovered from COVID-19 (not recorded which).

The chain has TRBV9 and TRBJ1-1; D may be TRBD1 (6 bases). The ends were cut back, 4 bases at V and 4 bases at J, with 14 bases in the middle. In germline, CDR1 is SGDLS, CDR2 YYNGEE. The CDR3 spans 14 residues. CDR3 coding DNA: TGTGCCAGCAGCCCACAGGGTTTTCGCACTGAAGCTTTCTTT. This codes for CASSPQGFRTEAFF.

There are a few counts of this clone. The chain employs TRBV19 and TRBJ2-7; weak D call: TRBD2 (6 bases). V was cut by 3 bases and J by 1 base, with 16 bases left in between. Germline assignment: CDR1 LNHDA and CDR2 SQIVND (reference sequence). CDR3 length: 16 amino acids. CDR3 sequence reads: CASSMGRSGLSYEQYF. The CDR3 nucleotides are TGTGCCAGTAGTATGGGGCGAAGCGGGTTATCCTACGAGCAGTACTTC. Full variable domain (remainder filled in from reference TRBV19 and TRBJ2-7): DGGITQSPKYLFRKEGQNVTLSCEQNLNHDAMYWYRQDPGQGLRLIYYSQIVNDFQKGDIAEGYSVSREKKESFPLTVTSAQKNPTAFYLCASSMGRSGLSYEQYFGPGTRLTVT.

The CDR3 nucleotides are TGTGCCAGCAGTGAGCCCCCTAGCGGGAGGGCCAGGCAGTTCTTC. Its protein product is CASSEPPSGRARQFF. This rearrangement joins TRBV2 to TRBJ2-1, with 12 bases identical to TRBD2. This CDR3 contains 15 residues. Trimming cost V 3 bases and J 12 bases; bases outside gene matches: 9. From germline, CDR1 is SNHLY and CDR2 FYNNEI. Complete variable domain (other parts from reference TRBV2 and TRBJ2-1): EPEVTQTPSHQVTQMGQEVILRCVPISNHLYFYWYRQILGQKVEFLVSFYNNEISEKSEIFDDQFSVERPDGSNFTLKIRSTKLEDSAMYFCASSEPPSGRARQFFGPGTRLTVL.

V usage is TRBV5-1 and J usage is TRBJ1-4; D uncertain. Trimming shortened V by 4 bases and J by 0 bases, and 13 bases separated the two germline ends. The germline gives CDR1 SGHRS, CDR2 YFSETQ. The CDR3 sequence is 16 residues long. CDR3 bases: TGCGCCAGCAGCCCACTACCGGGGTCAACTAATGAAAAACTGTTTTTT. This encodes CASSPLPGSTNEKLFF.

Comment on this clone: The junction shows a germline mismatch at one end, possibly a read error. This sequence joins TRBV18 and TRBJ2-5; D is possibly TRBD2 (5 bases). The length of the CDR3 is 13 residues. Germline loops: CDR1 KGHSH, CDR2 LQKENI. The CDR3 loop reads CASSPDGEESQYF. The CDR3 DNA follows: TGTGCCAGCTCACCGGACGGGGAAGAGAGCCAGTACTTC.

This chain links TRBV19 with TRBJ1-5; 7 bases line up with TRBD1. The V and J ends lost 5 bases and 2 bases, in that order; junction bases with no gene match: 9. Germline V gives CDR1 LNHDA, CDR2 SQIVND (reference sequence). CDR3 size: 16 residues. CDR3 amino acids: CASSSPQGRGNQPQHF. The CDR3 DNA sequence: TGTGCCAGTAGTTCACCACAGGGGAGAGGCAATCAGCCCCAGCATTTT.

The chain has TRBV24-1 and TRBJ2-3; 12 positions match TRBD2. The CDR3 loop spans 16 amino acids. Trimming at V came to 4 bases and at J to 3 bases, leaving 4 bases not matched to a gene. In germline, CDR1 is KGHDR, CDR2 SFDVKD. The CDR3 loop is CATSDPTSGRTDTQYF. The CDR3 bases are TGTGCCACCAGTGACCCCACTAGCGGGAGGACAGATACGCAGTATTTT.

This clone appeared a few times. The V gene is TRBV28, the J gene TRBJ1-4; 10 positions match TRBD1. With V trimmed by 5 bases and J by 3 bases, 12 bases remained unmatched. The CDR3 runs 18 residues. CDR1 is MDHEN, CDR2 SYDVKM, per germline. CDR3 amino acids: CASSPGWTGGRSNEKLFF. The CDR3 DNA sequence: TGTGCCAGCAGTCCGGGGTGGACAGGGGGGAGGTCTAATGAAAAACTGTTTTTT.

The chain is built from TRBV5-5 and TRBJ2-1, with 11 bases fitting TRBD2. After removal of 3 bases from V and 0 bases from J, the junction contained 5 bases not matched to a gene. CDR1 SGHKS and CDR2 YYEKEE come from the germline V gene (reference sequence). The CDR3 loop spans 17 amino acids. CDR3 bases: TGTGCCAGCAGCTCTCGGACTAGCGGGTCCTCCTACAATGAGCAGTTCTTC. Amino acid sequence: CASSSRTSGSSYNEQFF. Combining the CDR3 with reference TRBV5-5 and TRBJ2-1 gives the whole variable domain DAGVTQSPTHLIKTRGQQVTLRCSPISGHKSVSWYQQVLGQGPQFIFQYYEKEERGRGNFPDRFSARQFPNYSSELNVNALLLGDSALYLCASSSRTSGSSYNEQFFGPGTRLTVL.

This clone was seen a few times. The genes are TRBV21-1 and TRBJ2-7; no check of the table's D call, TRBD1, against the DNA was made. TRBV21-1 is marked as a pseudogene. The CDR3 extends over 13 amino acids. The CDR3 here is CASSKAYSYEQYF. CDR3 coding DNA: TGTGCCAGCAGCAAGGCTTACTCCTACGAGCAGTACTTC.

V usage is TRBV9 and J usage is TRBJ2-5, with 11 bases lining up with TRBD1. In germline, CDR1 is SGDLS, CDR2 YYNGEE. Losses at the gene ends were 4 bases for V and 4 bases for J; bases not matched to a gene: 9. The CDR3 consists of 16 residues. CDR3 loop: CASSPGTGGYVETQYF. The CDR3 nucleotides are TGTGCCAGCAGCCCTGGGACAGGGGGTTATGTAGAGACCCAGTACTTC.